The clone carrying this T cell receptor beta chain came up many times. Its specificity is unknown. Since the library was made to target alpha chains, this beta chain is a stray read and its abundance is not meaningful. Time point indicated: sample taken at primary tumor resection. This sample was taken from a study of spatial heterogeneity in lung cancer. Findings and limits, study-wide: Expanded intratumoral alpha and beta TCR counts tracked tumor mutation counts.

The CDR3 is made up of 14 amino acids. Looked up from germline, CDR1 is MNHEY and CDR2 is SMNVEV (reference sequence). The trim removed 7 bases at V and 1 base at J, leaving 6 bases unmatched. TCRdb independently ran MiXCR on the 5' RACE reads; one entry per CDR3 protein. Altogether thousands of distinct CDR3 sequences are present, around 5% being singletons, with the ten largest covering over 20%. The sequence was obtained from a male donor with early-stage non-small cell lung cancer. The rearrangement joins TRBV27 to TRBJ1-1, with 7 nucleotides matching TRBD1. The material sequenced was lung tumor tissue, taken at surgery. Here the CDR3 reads CASNIDRANTEAFF. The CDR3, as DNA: TGTGCCAGCAACATCGACAGGGCGAACACTGAAGCTTTCTTT.